This T cell receptor (beta chain) is from a study of OX40 agonist ivuxolimab in advanced cancers. Profiled with immunoSEQ multiplex PCR; TCRdb holds only in-frame clones, not every one. In the table there are 70,000 to 85,000 clones, over 80% of which are singletons. Overall study results and limits: On average, CD8+ T cells had more expanded clones than CD4+. Among the least clonally expanded were partial responders at 0.1-3.0 mg/kg.

This clone was detected only a few times. Its matching antigen is unknown. The same CDR3 arises from other DNA sequences in this sample as well. People who had autoimmune disease history or systemic immunosuppression were excluded. CDR3 length: 15 amino acids. Germline-derived CDR1 and CDR2 are SGHRS and YFSETQ. Trimming stripped 3 bases from V and 0 bases from J, with 13 bases between. The chain combines TRBV5-1 with TRBJ2-7; D remains ambiguous. Sequenced material: CD4+ or CD8+ T cells sorted from blood, taken in a trial of the OX40 agonist ivuxolimab. The sequence was collected from an adult with an advanced solid tumor such as melanoma, head and neck, liver or kidney cancer. In DNA form, the CDR3 reads TGCGCCAGCAGCTCGTCCTCGGGCAGCTCCTACGAGCAGTACTTC. Translating it yields CASSSSSGSSYEQYF.